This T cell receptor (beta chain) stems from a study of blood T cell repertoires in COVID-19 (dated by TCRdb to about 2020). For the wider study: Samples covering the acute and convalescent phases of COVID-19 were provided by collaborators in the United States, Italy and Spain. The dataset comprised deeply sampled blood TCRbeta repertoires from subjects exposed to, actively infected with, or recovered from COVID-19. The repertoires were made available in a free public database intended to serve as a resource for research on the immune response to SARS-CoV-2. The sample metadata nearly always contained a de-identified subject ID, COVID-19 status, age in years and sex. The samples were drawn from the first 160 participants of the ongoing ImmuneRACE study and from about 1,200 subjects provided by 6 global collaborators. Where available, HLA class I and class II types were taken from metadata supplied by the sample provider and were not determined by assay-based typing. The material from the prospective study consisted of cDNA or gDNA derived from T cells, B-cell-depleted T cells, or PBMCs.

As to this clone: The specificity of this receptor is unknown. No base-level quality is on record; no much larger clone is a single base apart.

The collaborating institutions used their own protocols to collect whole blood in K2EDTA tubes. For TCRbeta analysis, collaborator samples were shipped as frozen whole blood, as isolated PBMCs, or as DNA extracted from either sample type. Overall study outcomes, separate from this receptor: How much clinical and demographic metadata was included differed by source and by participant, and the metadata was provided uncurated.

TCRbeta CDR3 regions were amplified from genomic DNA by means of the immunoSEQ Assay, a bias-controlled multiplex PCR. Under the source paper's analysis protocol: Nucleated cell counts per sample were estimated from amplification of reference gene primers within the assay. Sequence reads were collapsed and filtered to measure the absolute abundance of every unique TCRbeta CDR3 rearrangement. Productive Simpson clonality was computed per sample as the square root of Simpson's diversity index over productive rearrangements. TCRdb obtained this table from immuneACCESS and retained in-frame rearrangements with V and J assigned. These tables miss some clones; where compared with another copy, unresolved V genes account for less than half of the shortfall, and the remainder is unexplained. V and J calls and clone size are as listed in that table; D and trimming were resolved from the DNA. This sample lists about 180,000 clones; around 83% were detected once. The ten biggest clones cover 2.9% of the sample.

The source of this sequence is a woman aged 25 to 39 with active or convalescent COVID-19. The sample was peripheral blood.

The CDR3 loop reads CAWTSNYGYTF. The nucleotides read TGTGCCTGGACGTCTAACTATGGCTACACCTTC. Recombination connected TRBV30 to TRBJ1-2; no D gene can be assigned with confidence. The germline V gene (reference sequence) specifies GTSNPN as CDR1 and SVGIG as CDR2. From the cysteine up to the phenylalanine, the CDR3 has a length of 11 residues. Only the CDR3 region is kept as DNA, spanning 33 bases read in frame from base 1. At the junction V is shortened by 4 bases and J by 0 bases, with 3 bases in between.